The source of this T cell receptor (beta chain) is a study of OX40 agonist ivuxolimab in advanced cancers. Looking at the study overall: Subjects had a mean age of around 60 years, with a range of roughly 23 to 80; almost 85% were male.

Worth noting for this clone: No antigen is known for it.

CDR1 and CDR2 from the germline V gene are MNHEY and SMNVEV (reference sequence). Trimming cost V 0 bases and J 4 bases, with 13 bases left between them. The CDR3 has 16 amino acids. Baseline, cycle 4 day 1, and cycle 7 day 1 were the blood sampling points. Study results and caveats: Doses of 0.1 to 3.0 mg/kg were accompanied by clonal expansion of CD4+ and CD8+ blood T cells by week 6.

Here immunoSEQ multiplex PCR was the method, and the copy in TCRdb shows in-frame clones only, minus some. The table shows 20,000 to 30,000 clones, with approximately 89% occurring only once. This sample comprised CD4+ or CD8+ T cells sorted from blood, obtained in a trial of the OX40 agonist ivuxolimab. The source is an adult with an advanced solid tumor such as melanoma, head and neck, liver or kidney cancer. The chain has TRBV27 and TRBJ2-1, with a tentative D call TRBD2 (5 bases). The CDR3 region is CASSLSSGSLYNEQFF. The CDR3 DNA reads as TGTGCCAGCAGTTTATCCTCGGGGAGTTTATACAATGAGCAGTTCTTC.